The clone carrying this T cell receptor beta chain was seen only a few times. TCRdb re-called the RT-PCR reads through MiXCR, storing one row per CDR3 protein. The sample gives about 700,000 distinct CDR3 sequences, over 12% of which show up once; roughly 3.9% is in the top ten. CDR1 and CDR2 (germline): SEHNR, FQNEAQ (reference sequence). J gave up 2 bases and V 0 bases, and 6 bases lay outside the gene matches. The CDR3 covers 17 residues. The V and J genes are TRBV7-9 and TRBJ2-3, with 9 positions matching TRBD2. The TCR sequence derives from a female donor in good health, serving as a healthy control. Source material: memory CD4+ T cells from blood. This chain's CDR3 is CASSLAQAGGHTDTQYF. The CDR3 coding sequence is TGTGCCAGCAGCTTAGCGCAGGCGGGGGGGCACACAGATACGCAGTATTTT.